These T cell receptor beta chains were read from a single sample in a study of cytomegalovirus exposure and HLA in healthy donors. Profiling relied on immunoSEQ multiplex PCR, and the TCRdb table lists in-frame clones only, not all of them. The data hold under 200,000 clones, with more than 80% observed a single time. The sample comprised PBMCs. Source of these receptors: a woman between 18 and 30 years old in good health and CMV-seronegative. Each CDR3 is given with its conserved first and last residue. The D gene is left open where the match is weak. The listing skips clone size in some rows; elsewhere it reads once, few, many or a size class.

CDR3nt	CDR3aa	d_gene	abundance	v_gene	j_gene
TGTGCCAGCAGTTACGACAGAAATCAGCCCCAGCATTTT	CASSYDRNQPQHF	.	.	TRBV6-5	TRBJ1-5
TGTGCCAGCAGCCCGTGGGCAGGGGGGAGGGATACGCAGTATTTT	CASSPWAGGRDTQYF	.	.	TRBV28	TRBJ2-3
TGCGCCAGCAGCTCGTCGGGAGGCCGGGATCAGCCCCAGCATTTT	CASSSSGGRDQPQHF	.	.	TRBV5-1	TRBJ1-5
TGTGCCAGCACCCGGACAGGGTTTACTGAAGCTTTCTTT	CASTRTGFTEAFF	TRBD1	.	TRBV6-1	TRBJ1-1
TGTGCCAGTAGTATAAGCGGAGACACAGATACGCAGTATTTT	CASSISGDTDTQYF	.	.	TRBV19	TRBJ2-3
TGTGCCAGCAGGGATAACAGGGGCGATAATCAGCCCCAGCATTTT	CASRDNRGDNQPQHF	TRBD1	.	TRBV6-6	TRBJ1-5
TGCGCCAGCAGCCAAGCGACTAGCGGGAGGTTTGGTGGGGAGCTGTTTTTT	CASSQATSGRFGGELFF	TRBD2	.	TRBV4-1	TRBJ2-2
TGTGCCAGCAGTGACCTAAACAGCGGGATCGGAAAACTGTTTTTT	CASSDLNSGIGKLFF	.	.	TRBV2	TRBJ1-4
TGTGCCAGTGACGACAGGGCTAACTATGGCTACACCTTC	CASDDRANYGYTF	TRBD1	.	TRBV19	TRBJ1-2
TGTGCCAGCAGCCCACGCGGGTCGTCCGGGGAGCTGTTTTTT	CASSPRGSSGELFF	.	.	TRBV7-2	TRBJ2-2
TGTGCCAGCAGTGAGATCAGGGGGAGGGAAAAACTGTTTTTT	CASSEIRGREKLFF	TRBD1	.	TRBV2	TRBJ1-4
TGCAGCGTTGGAGGGTTCAGCGATCAGCCCCAGCATTTT	CSVGGFSDQPQHF	.	.	TRBV29-1	TRBJ1-5
TGTGCCAGCTCACCGGGGGAGGCCTACGAGCAGTACTTC	CASSPGEAYEQYF	.	.	TRBV18	TRBJ2-7
TGTGCCAGCAGTTTATCGGGTAGCGGCACAGATACGCAGTATTTT	CASSLSGSGTDTQYF	.	.	TRBV27	TRBJ2-3
TGTGCCAGCAGCTTAAAGGATGAGCCGGGACAGGGTCCTGCAACTAATGAAAAACTGTTTTTT	CASSLKDEPGQGPATNEKLFF	TRBD1	.	TRBV7-3	TRBJ1-4
TGTGCCAGCAGTTATACAGGGGAAACCTACGAGCAGTACTTC	CASSYTGETYEQYF	TRBD1	.	TRBV27	TRBJ2-7
TGTGCCAGCAGCTGGTTCGACAGGAGCTCTGGAAACACCATATATTTT	CASSWFDRSSGNTIYF	.	.	TRBV5-5	TRBJ1-3
TGTGCCAGCAGGTTAGCGGGAGGGCCAGGGAATGAGCAGTTCTTC	CASRLAGGPGNEQFF	TRBD2	.	TRBV28	TRBJ2-1
TGTGCCAGTAGTACCGATTCCCGCGGGGCGGTCTCCTACGAGCAGTACTTC	CASSTDSRGAVSYEQYF	.	.	TRBV19	TRBJ2-7
TGTGCCCTCAGGCCCCAGCATTTT	CALRPQHF	.	.	TRBV7-7	TRBJ1-5
TGTGCCTGGAGTGTTAGATGGGACAGAGATTCACCCCTCCACTTT	CAWSVRWDRDSPLHF	TRBD1	.	TRBV30	TRBJ1-6
TGTGCCAGCACCAGGGGTCTCAATCAGCCCCAGCATTTT	CASTRGLNQPQHF	.	.	TRBV6-6	TRBJ1-5
TGCGCCAGCAGCTTCTCTAGCGGGATCTACGAGCAGTACTTC	CASSFSSGIYEQYF	TRBD2	once	TRBV5-1	TRBJ2-7
TGTGCCAGCAGCCCCCTTACGGGGGGCTACAATGAGCAGTTCTTC	CASSPLTGGYNEQFF	TRBD2	.	TRBV7-3	TRBJ2-1
TGTGCCAGCAGCTTCGGGACAGGCCCCTCACCCCTCCACTTT	CASSFGTGPSPLHF	TRBD1	.	TRBV5-6	TRBJ1-6
TGTGCCAGCAGCTTGGGAGGGACTTCCAATACCTACGAGCAGTACTTC	CASSLGGTSNTYEQYF	TRBD2	.	TRBV7-9	TRBJ2-7
TGTGCCAGCTCACCTGGGGGGGGCATTCGCAATCAGCCCCAGCATTTT	CASSPGGGIRNQPQHF	.	.	TRBV18	TRBJ1-5
TGTGCCAGCAGCTTAGGGCTAGCGGGGGGAACCTACAATGAGCAGTTCTTC	CASSLGLAGGTYNEQFF	TRBD2	once	TRBV7-9	TRBJ2-1
TGTGCCAGCAGTTGGACTTCGGGGGGCAATGAGCAGTTCTTC	CASSWTSGGNEQFF	TRBD2	.	TRBV28	TRBJ2-1
TGTGCCAGCAGCCCGGGAGGAGGATTTAACTATGGCTACACCTTC	CASSPGGGFNYGYTF	.	few	TRBV11-2	TRBJ1-2
TGTGCCAGTAGTATTGACAGGATAGACAATCAGCCCCAGCATTTT	CASSIDRIDNQPQHF	.	.	TRBV19	TRBJ1-5
TGTGCCAGCAGCTTAGCAGGGGGCTTATATGGCTACACCTTC	CASSLAGGLYGYTF	TRBD1	.	TRBV11-2	TRBJ1-2
TGTGCCAGCAGTGACAGGGGTTTTGGCACTGAAGCTTTCTTT	CASSDRGFGTEAFF	.	.	TRBV6-1	TRBJ1-1
TGTGCCAGCAGTATAAAGGGGGCGTATGGCTACACCTTC	CASSIKGAYGYTF	TRBD1	.	TRBV6-5	TRBJ1-2